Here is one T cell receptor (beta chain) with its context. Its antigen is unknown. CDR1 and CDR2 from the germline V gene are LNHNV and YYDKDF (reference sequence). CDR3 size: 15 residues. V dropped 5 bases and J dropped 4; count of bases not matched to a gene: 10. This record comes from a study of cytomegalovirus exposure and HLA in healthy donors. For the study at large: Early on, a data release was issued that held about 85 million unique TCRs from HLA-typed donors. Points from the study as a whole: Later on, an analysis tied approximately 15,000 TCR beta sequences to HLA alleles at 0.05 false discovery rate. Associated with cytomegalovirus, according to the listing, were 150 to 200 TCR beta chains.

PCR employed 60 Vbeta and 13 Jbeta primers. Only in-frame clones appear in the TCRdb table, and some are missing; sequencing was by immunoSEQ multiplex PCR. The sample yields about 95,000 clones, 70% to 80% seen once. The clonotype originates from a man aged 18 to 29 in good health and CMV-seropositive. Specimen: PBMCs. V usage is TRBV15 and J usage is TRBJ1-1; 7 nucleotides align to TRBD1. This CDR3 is CATSLRQGLRTEAFF. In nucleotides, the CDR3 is TGTGCCACCAGCCTCCGACAGGGTCTCCGCACTGAAGCTTTCTTT. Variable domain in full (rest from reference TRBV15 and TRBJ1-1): DAMVIQNPRYQVTQFGKPVTLSCSQTLNHNVMYWYQQKSSQAPKLLFHYYDKDFNNEADTPDNFQSRRPNTSFCFLDIRSPGLGDTAMYLCATSLRQGLRTEAFFGQGTRLTVV.